This T cell receptor beta chain was identified during a study of Graves' ophthalmopathy and Graves' hyperthyroidism. Study-wide results and limits: The model's prediction of ophthalmopathy progression had approximately 68% sensitivity and 72% to 80% specificity. Ophthalmopathy and stable hyperthyroidism were discriminated by a 13-signature model, with roughly 88% sensitivity and under 84% specificity.

CDR3 length: 12 amino acids. With 8 bases clipped from V and 5 bases from J, the junction kept 4 bases outside the gene matches. Germline assignment: CDR1 LNHDA and CDR2 SQIVND (reference sequence). Exclusion criteria comprised other autoimmune diseases, uncontrolled infections, pregnancy or lactation in patients. Patients were diagnosed from clinical symptoms, serum thyroxine, TRAb, thyroid ultrasound and orbital computed tomography. This clonotype was observed many times. Its antigen is as yet unknown. RNA transcripts provided the template for amplifying TCR beta CDR3 regions. First-round RT-PCR employed HTBI primers, with a second-round multiplex PCR after it. Via MiXCR, TCRdb re-called the multiplex PCR reads, giving one row per CDR3 protein. The sample holds approximately 1.2 million distinct CDR3 sequences, about 40% seen once.

The chain has TRBV19 and TRBJ2-7, with TRBD1 matching over 9 bases. This sequence originates from an adult man with Graves' hyperthyroidism. The specimen was peripheral blood or thyroid tissue (not recorded which). The CDR3 spells CASGTGRDEQYF. The DNA for the CDR3 is TGTGCCAGTGGGACAGGGCGGGACGAGCAGTACTTC.